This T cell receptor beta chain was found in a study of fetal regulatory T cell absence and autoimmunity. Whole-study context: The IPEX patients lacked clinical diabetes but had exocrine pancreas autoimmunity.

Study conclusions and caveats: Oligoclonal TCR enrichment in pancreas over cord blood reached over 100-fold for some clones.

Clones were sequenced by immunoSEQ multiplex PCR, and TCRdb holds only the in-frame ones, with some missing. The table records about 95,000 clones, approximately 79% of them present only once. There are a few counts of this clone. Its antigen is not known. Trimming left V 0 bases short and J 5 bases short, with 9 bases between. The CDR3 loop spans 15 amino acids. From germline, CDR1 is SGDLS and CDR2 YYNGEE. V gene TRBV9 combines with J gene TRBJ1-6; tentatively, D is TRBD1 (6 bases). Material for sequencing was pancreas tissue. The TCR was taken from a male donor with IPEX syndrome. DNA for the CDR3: TGTGCCAGCAGCGTAGAGGGGGATAATAATTCACCCCTCCACTTT. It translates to CASSVEGDNNSPLHF.